This T cell receptor (beta chain) comes out of a study of Ad26.COV2.S vaccination and SARS-CoV-2 variants. Germline CDR1 reads SGHRS; CDR2 reads YFSETQ. Trimming took 3 bases from V and 3 from J; bases not matched to a gene: 9. The CDR3 has 16 residues. Regarding the study as a whole: Analytic work on TCR breadth and depth might have understated the full extent of total T cell responses.

Measured with immunoSEQ multiplex PCR; TCRdb has only the in-frame clones, and not every one. The sample carries about 480,000 clones, 87% recorded once. Details on this clone: The target antigen is unknown.

Stated treatment: 15 to 20 received Ad26.COV2.S at low or high dose, single or two shots; 5 received placebo; per-sample allocation not given. After the first vaccine or placebo injection, samples were drawn on day 63. This specimen consisted of peripheral blood, obtained in a trial of Ad26.COV2.S vaccine versus placebo. The chain employs TRBV5-1 and TRBJ2-3; 8 bases are a match to TRBD2. The sequence was collected from a person between 18 and 65 years old who received the Ad26.COV2.S COVID-19 vaccine or a placebo. This chain's CDR3 is CASSSSEGLVTDTQYF. The CDR3 DNA follows: TGCGCCAGCAGCTCTTCGGAGGGACTAGTGACAGATACGCAGTATTTT.